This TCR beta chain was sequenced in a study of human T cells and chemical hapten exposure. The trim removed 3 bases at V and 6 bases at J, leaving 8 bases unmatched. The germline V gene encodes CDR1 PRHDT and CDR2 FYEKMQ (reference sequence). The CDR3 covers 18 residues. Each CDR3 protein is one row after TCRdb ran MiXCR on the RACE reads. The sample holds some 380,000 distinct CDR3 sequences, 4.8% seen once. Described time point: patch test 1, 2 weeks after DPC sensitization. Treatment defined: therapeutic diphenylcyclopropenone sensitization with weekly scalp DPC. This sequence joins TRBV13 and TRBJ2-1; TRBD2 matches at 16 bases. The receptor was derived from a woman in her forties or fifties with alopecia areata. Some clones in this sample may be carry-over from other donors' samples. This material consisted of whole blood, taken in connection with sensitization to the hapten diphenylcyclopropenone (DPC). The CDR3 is CASSFVGLAGGRSNEQFF. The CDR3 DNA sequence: TGTGCCAGCAGCTTCGTGGGACTAGCGGGAGGGCGGTCCAATGAGCAGTTCTTC.